The TCR beta chain described here comes from a study of control samples from healthy donors and cancer patients. Sequencing was performed with immunoSEQ multiplex PCR; in TCRdb, only in-frame clones are kept and a portion is missing. The data hold tens of thousands of clones, with about 94% observed a single time. The clonotype comes from a woman in her 30s in good health. Sample: blood.

CDR3 in amino acids: CASSVDVSGKTQYF. The CDR3 coding sequence is TGTGCCAGCAGCGTAGACGTCTCGGGCAAGACCCAGTACTTC. The chain employs TRBV9 and TRBJ2-5; no clear D. The V gene's germline CDR1 is SGDLS and CDR2 YYNGEE. Between the trimmed V and J ends, which lost 0 bases and 6 bases, there was a span of 12 bases. CDR3 length: 14 residues.